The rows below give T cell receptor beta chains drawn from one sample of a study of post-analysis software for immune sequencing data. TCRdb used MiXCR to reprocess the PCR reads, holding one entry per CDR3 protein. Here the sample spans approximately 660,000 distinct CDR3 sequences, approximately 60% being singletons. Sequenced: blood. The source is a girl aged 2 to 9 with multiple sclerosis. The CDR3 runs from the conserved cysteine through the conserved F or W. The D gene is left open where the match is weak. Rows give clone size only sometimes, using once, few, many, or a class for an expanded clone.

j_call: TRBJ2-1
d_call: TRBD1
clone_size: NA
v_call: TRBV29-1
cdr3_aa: CSVAVGQGGIEQFF
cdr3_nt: TGCAGCGTTGCGGTCGGACAGGGGGGAATCGAGCAGTTCTTC

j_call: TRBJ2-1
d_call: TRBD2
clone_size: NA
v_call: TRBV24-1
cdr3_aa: CATSDRTSPYNEQFF
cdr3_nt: TGTGCCACCAGTGATCGGACTAGCCCCTACAATGAGCAGTTCTTC

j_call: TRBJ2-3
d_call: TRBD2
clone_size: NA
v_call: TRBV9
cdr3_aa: CASSVGGRLAGTDTQYF
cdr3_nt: TGTGCCAGCAGCGTAGGAGGTAGACTAGCAGGCACAGATACGCAGTATTTT

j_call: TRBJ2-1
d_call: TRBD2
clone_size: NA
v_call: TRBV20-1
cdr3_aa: CSARGSGSSYNEQFF
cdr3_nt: TGCAGTGCTAGAGGCAGCGGGAGCTCCTACAATGAGCAGTTCTTC

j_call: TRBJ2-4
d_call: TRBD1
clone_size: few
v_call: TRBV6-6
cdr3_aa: CASSFSTPGQGKNIQYF
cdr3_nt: TGTGCCAGCAGTTTTTCAACCCCGGGACAGGGGAAAAACATTCAGTACTTC

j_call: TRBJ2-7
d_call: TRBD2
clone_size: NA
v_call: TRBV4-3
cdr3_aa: CASSPIRTSVAASTYYEQYF
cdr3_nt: TGCGCCAGCAGCCCTATTAGGACTAGCGTCGCAGCATCTACGTACTACGAGCAGTACTTC

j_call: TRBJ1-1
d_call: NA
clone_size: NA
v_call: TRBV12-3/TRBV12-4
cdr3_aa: CASSRPVAGGTEAFF
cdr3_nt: TGTGCCAGCAGTCGCCCAGTTGCGGGAGGTACTGAAGCTTTCTTT

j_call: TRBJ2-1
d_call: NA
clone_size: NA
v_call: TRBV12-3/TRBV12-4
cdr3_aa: CASSLFIYNEQFF
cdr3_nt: TGTGCCAGCAGTTTGTTCATCTACAATGAGCAGTTCTTC

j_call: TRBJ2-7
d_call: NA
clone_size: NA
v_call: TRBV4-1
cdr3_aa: CASSQTFAGAGSYVQYF
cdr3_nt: TGCGCCAGCAGCCAAACCTTTGCGGGGGCAGGCTCCTACGTGCAGTACTTC

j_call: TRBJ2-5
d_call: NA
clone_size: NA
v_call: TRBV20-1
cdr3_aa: CSANQGQETQYF
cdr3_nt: TGCAGTGCTAACCAGGGACAAGAGACCCAGTACTTC

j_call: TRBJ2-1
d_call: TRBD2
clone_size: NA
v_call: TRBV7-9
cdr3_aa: CASSLSGRGDEQFF
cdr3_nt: TGTGCCAGCAGCCTCAGCGGGAGAGGGGATGAGCAGTTCTTC

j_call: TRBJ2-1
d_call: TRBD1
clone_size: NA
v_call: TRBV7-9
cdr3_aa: CASSAGQGSGEQFF
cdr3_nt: TGTGCCAGCAGCGCGGGACAGGGGAGCGGTGAGCAGTTCTTC

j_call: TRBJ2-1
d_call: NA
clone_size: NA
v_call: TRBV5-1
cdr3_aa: CVSSWGSPRDEQFF
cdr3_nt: TGCGTCAGCAGCTGGGGCTCCCCCAGGGACGAGCAGTTCTTC

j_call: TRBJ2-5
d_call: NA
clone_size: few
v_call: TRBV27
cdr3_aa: CASSSYGETQYF
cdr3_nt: TGTGCCAGCAGTTCCTATGGTGAGACCCAGTACTTC

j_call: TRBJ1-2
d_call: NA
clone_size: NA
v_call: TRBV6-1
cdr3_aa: CASSEVQGYTF
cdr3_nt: TGTGCCAGCAGTGAAGTCCAAGGCTACACCTTC

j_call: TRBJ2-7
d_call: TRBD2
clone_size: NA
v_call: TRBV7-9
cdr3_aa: CASSTRLAGANEQYF
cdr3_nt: TGTGCCAGCAGCACCCGACTAGCGGGAGCTAACGAGCAGTACTTC

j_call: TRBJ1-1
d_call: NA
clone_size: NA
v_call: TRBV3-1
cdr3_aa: CASSQASLNTEAFF
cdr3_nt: TGTGCCAGCAGCCAGGCTAGTCTGAACACTGAAGCTTTCTTT

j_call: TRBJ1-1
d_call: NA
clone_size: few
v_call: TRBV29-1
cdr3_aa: CSGTNTEAFF
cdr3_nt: TGCAGCGGTACGAACACTGAAGCTTTCTTT

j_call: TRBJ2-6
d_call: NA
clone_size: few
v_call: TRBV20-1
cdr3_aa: CSARWGFATGANVLTF
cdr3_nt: TGCAGTGCCCGATGGGGATTTGCCACTGGGGCCAACGTCCTGACTTTC

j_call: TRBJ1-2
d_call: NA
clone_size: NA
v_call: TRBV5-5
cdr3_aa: CASSGVVGYTF
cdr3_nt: TGTGCCAGCAGCGGGGTGGTGGGCTACACCTTC

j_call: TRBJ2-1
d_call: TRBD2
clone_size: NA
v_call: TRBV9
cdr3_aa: CASSAPAGVGNEQFF
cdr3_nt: TGTGCCAGCAGCGCCCCAGCGGGGGTGGGGAATGAGCAGTTCTTC

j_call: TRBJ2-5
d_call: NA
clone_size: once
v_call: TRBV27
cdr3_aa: CASSTTGGEGETQYF
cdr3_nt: TGTGCCAGCAGTACGACAGGAGGCGAGGGGGAGACCCAGTACTTC

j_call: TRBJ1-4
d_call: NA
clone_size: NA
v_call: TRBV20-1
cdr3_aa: CSAPRLRRMSEKLFF
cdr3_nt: TGCAGTGCTCCTCGCCTGAGACGAATGAGCGAAAAACTGTTTTTT

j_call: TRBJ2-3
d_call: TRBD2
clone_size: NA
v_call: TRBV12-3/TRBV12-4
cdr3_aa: CASSLVMSGREFF
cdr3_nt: TGTGCCAGCAGTTTAGTTATGAGCGGGAGGGAGTTCTTC

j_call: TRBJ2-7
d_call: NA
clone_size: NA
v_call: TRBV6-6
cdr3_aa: CASSYSGISYEQYF
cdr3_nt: TGTGCCAGCAGTTACTCGGGGATCTCCTACGAGCAGTACTTC

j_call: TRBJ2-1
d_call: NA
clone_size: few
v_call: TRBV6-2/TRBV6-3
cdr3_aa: CASRPQGSNEQFF
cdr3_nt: TGTGCCAGCAGGCCCCAGGGAAGCAATGAGCAGTTCTTC

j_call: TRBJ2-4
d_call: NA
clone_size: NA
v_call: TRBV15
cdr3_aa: CATSRDYGELAKNVQYF
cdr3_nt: TGTGCCACCAGCAGAGATTATGGGGAACTAGCCAAAAACGTTCAGTACTTC

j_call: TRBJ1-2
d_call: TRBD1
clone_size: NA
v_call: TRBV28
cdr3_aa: CASSPGDREFRDGYTF
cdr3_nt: TGTGCCAGCAGTCCAGGGGACAGGGAATTCCGGGATGGCTACACCTTC

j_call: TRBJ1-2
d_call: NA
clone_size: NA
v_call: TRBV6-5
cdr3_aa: CASSYSPVSGYGYTF
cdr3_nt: TGTGCCAGCAGTTACTCCCCAGTCTCGGGCTATGGCTACACATTC

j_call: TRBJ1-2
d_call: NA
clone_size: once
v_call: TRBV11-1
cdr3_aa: CASSLFEEGRNYGYTF
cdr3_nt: TGTGCCAGCAGCTTATTTGAGGAGGGACGGAACTATGGCTACACCTTC

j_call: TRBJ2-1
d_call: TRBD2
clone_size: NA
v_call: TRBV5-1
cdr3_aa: CASVTGTSAYNEQFF
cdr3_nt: TGCGCCAGCGTAACCGGGACTAGCGCCTACAATGAGCAGTTCTTC

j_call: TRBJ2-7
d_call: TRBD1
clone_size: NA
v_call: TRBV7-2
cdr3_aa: CASSSIRDSYEQYF
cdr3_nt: TGTGCCAGCAGCAGTATCCGGGACAGCTACGAGCAGTACTTC

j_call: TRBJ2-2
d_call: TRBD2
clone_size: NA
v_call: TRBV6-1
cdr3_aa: CASSTPFPGTSYTGELFF
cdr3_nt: TGTGCCAGCAGTACGCCTTTCCCCGGGACTAGCTACACCGGGGAGCTGTTTTTT

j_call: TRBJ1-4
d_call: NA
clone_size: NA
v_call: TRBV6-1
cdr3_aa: CASSVLPGSEKLFF
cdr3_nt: TGTGCCAGCAGTGTACTCCCAGGGTCCGAAAAACTGTTTTTT

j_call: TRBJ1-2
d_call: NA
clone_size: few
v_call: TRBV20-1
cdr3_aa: CSAKQTDSNSVYGYTF
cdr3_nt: TGCAGTGCTAAACAAACAGACAGCAACTCCGTTTATGGCTACACCTTC

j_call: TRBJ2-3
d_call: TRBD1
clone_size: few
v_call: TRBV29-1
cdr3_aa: CSVEDRNDRVGDTQYF
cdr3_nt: TGCAGCGTTGAAGACCGGAACGACAGGGTGGGAGATACGCAGTATTTT

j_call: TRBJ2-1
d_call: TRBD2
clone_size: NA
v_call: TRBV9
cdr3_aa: CASSVGGLAGAYNEQVF
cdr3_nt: TGTGCCAGCAGCGTAGGAGGACTAGCGGGAGCCTACAATGAGCAGGTCTTC

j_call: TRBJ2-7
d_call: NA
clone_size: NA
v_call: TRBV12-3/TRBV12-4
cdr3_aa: CASSLRSLYEQYF
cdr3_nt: TGTGCCAGCAGTTTAAGGAGTCTCTACGAGCAGTACTTC

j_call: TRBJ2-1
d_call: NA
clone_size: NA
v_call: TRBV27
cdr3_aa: CASSASGTAYNEQFF
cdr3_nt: TGTGCCAGCAGTGCCTCCGGGACCGCCTACAATGAGCAGTTCTTC

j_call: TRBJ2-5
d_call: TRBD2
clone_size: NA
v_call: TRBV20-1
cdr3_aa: CSAISGRETQYF
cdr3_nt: TGCAGTGCCATTAGCGGGAGAGAGACCCAGTACTTC

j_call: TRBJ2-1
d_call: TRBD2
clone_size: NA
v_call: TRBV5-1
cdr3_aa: CASSLLAGGPGEQFF
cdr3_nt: TGTGCCAGCAGTTTATTAGCGGGGGGGCCAGGTGAGCAGTTCTTC

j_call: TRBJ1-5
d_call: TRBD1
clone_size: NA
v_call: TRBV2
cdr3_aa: CASSDMGQGDQPQHF
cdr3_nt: TGTGCCAGCAGTGACATGGGACAGGGGGATCAGCCCCAGCATTTT

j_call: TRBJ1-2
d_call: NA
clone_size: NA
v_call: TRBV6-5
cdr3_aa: CASSREIRPDNYGYTF
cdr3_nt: TGTGCCAGCAGTCGGGAAATCAGGCCTGATAACTATGGCTACACCTTC

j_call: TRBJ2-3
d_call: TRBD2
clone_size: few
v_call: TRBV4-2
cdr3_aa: CASSQDPGTSVTDTQYF
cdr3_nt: TGTGCCAGCAGCCAAGATCCCGGGACTAGCGTCACAGATACGCAGTATTTT

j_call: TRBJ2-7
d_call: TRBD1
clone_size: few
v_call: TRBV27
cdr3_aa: CASRFQGAYEQYF
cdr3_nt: TGTGCCAGCAGATTTCAGGGGGCCTACGAGCAGTACTTC

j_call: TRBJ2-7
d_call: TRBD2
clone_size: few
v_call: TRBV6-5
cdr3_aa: CASSYKREAPYEQYF
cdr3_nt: TGTGCCAGCAGTTACAAGCGGGAGGCCCCCTACGAGCAGTACTTC

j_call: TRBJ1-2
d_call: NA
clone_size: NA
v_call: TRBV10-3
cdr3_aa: CAISESQPGEANYGYTF
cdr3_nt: TGTGCCATCAGTGAGTCCCAACCAGGGGAGGCTAACTATGGCTACACCTTC

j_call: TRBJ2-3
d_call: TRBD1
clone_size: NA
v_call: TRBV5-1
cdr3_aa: CASNPGQGVDTQYF
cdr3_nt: TGCGCCAGCAACCCTGGACAGGGGGTAGATACGCAGTATTTT